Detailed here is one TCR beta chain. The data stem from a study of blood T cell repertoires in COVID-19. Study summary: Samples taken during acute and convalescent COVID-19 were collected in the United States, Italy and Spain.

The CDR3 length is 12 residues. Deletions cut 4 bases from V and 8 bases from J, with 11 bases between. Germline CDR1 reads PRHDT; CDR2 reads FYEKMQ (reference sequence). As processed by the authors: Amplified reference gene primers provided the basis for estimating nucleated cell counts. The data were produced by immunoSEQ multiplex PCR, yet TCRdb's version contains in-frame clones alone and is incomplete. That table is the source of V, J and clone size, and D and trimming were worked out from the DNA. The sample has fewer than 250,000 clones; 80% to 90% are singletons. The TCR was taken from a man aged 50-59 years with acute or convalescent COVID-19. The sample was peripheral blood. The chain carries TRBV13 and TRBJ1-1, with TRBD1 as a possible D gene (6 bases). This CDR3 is CASSSITGEAFF. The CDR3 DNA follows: TGTGCCAGCAGCTCGATAACAGGGGAAGCTTTCTTT.